Below are 21 T cell receptor beta chains sequenced from a single sample in a study of CD8 T cells in ankylosing spondylitis. One entry per CDR3 protein results from TCRdb running MiXCR on the 5' RACE reads. Seen here are tens of thousands of distinct CDR3 sequences, about 6% observed once, and the top ten hold 5%. Material: synovial fluid, either unsorted or a sorted T cell fraction (not recorded which). The receptors originated from a male donor with ankylosing spondylitis.

This rearrangement joins TRBV12-3 or TRBV12-4 to TRBJ2-3, with 7 bases aligning to TRBD1. CDR3 length: 15 amino acids. Trimming cost V 0 bases and J 6 bases; bases outside gene matches: 6. This CDR3 is CASSLAGTGADTQYF. The CDR3 DNA follows: TGTGCCAGCAGTTTAGCTGGTACAGGGGCCGATACGCAGTATTTT.

This clonotype was observed a few times. The chain recombines TRBV5-1 with TRBJ1-1, with no clear D. The length of the CDR3 is 14 residues. The germline V gene has CDR1 SGHRS and CDR2 YFSETQ. V lost 2 bases to trimming and J lost 1 base, with 9 bases between them. CDR3 coding DNA: TGCGCCAGCAGCTTAAGGGCATCGAACACTGAAGCTTTCTTT. Translated: CASSLRASNTEAFF.

This clonotype appeared many times. This sequence joins TRBV7-2 and TRBJ2-1; a weak D match, TRBD2 (7 bases). Between the trimmed V and J ends, which lost 0 bases and 10 bases, there was a span of 10 bases. The CDR3 extends over 13 amino acids. The germline CDR1 and CDR2 sequences are SGHTA and FQGNSA. The CDR3 protein is CASSLAGRGEQFF. Written as DNA, the CDR3 is TGTGCCAGCAGCTTAGCGGGGAGGGGGGAGCAGTTCTTC.

In this sample, this clonotype turned up a few times. The J gene is TRBJ1-3, the V gene TRBV5-1, with 9 bases matching TRBD1. After removal of 3 bases from V and 2 bases from J, the junction contained 6 bases not matched to a gene. The germline CDR1 and CDR2 sequences are SGHRS and YFSETQ. CDR3 length equals 16 residues. CDR3 coding DNA: TGCGCCAGCAGCTCGCAGGGACAGGGAGCTGGAAACACCATATATTTT. This translates into CASSSQGQGAGNTIYF.

This clonotype has a handful of counts. The chain joins TRBV15 to TRBJ1-5; D not resolved. The germline gives CDR1 LNHNV, CDR2 YYDKDF (reference sequence). The CDR3 has 14 amino acids. Between the trimmed V and J ends, which lost 0 bases and 0 bases, there was a span of 3 bases. The CDR3 protein is CATSRDASNQPQHF. In DNA, the CDR3 is TGTGCCACCAGCAGAGATGCTAGCAATCAGCCCCAGCATTTT.

This clonotype has a count of ten or more. This chain connects TRBV18 to TRBJ1-4; 9 nucleotides agree with TRBD1. Germline values: CDR1 KGHSH, CDR2 LQKENI. The CDR3 is 15 residues long. The junction had 4 bases not matched to a gene; V was cut back by 3 bases and J by 5 bases. The CDR3 coding sequence is TGTGCCAGCTCACCCCGTGGGACAGGGAATGAAAAACTGTTTTTT. Its protein product is CASSPRGTGNEKLFF.

This clonotype was observed many times. The rearrangement uses TRBV7-2 and TRBJ2-1; D may be TRBD2 (6 bases). The V end lost 1 base, the J end lost 5 bases, and 18 bases lay between the germline ends. The CDR3 sequence is 17 residues long. Germline-derived CDR1 and CDR2 are SGHTA and FQGNSA. As DNA, the CDR3 is TGTGCCAGCAGCTTAGAGCGAGGACTATCCCGCCACAATGAGCAGTTCTTC. This translates into CASSLERGLSRHNEQFF.

Many counts were recorded for this clonotype. The chain combines TRBV29-1 with TRBJ1-3; D might be TRBD1 (5 bases). The germline CDR1 and CDR2 sequences are SQVTM and ANQGSEA. The V and J ends lost 4 bases and 9 bases respectively, with 16 bases between them. The CDR3 contains 13 residues. CDR3 sequence reads: CSVVPGWGSTIYF. In nucleotides, the CDR3 is TGCAGCGTTGTGCCAGGGTGGGGTTCCACCATATATTTT.

CDR3 nucleotide sequence: TGTGCCAGCAGTTTGCCCCTGGGGCCTACCTACGAGCAGTACTTC. It codes for CASSLPLGPTYEQYF. The rearrangement uses TRBV28 and TRBJ2-7; the D gene is possibly TRBD1 (5 bases). Per the germline V gene, CDR1 is MDHEN and CDR2 is SYDVKM. V dropped 3 bases and J dropped 2 bases, with 14 bases sitting between them. The CDR3 covers 15 residues.

This clonotype was observed a handful of times. The chain couples TRBV10-2 to TRBJ2-3; TRBD2 aligns across 8 bases. Trimming removed 3 bases from V and 2 bases from J; junction bases left unmatched: 7. This CDR3 comprises 16 residues. CDR1 is WSHSY and CDR2 is SAAADI in the germline V gene. CDR3 nucleotide sequence: TGCGCCAGCAGTGACGCCCTAGCGGGCTTCACAGATACGCAGTATTTT. Translating gives CASSDALAGFTDTQYF.

This clonotype was recorded many times. The rearrangement uses TRBV5-1 and TRBJ2-5; D tentatively fits TRBD1 or TRBD2 (5 bases each). Trimming shortened V by 0 bases and J by 1 base, and 7 bases separated the two germline ends. Germline V CDR1 and CDR2: SGHRS, YFSETQ. This CDR3 contains 14 residues. The CDR3 loop reads CASSLAGLQETQYF. In nucleotides, the CDR3 is TGCGCCAGCAGCTTGGCGGGGCTCCAAGAGACCCAGTACTTC. Full variable domain (remainder filled in from reference TRBV5-1 and TRBJ2-5): KAGVTQTPRYLIKTRGQQVTLSCSPISGHRSVSWYQQTPGQGLQFLFEYFSETQRNKGNFPGRFSGRQFSNSRSEMNVSTLELGDSALYLCASSLAGLQETQYFGPGTRLLVL.

The J gene is TRBJ2-7, the V gene TRBV6-2 or TRBV6-3; no definite D call. Germline CDR1 reads MNHEY; CDR2 reads SVGEGT. The germline V and J ends were trimmed by 2 bases and 5 bases, with 7 bases remaining between them. The CDR3 has 12 residues. The CDR3 reads CASSYVANEQYF. The CDR3 coding sequence is TGTGCCAGCAGTTACGTCGCGAACGAGCAGTACTTC.

This clonotype was observed at least ten times. The V call is TRBV12-3 or TRBV12-4, the J call TRBJ1-2; weak D call: TRBD1 (5 bases). Trimming cost V 6 bases and J 4 bases, with 9 bases left between them. There are 12 residues in the CDR3. The CDR3 DNA sequence: TGTGCCAGCAGACGGGGGGGCTATGGCTACACCTTC. Protein: CASRRGGYGYTF.

This clonotype was detected many times. The J gene is TRBJ2-5, the V gene TRBV29-1; either TRBD1 or TRBD2 may fit D (5 bases each). V lost 4 bases, J lost 7 bases, and 16 bases lay in between. Germline-derived CDR1 and CDR2 are SQVTM and ANQGSEA. The CDR3 runs to 13 residues. This CDR3 is CSVAPDREGTQYF. CDR3 nucleotides: TGCAGCGTTGCCCCTGACAGAGAGGGGACCCAGTACTTC.

This clonotype was recorded many times. The V gene is TRBV7-2, the J gene TRBJ2-1; 7 bases align to TRBD2. V dropped 2 bases and J dropped 4; count of bases not matched to a gene: 5. This CDR3 comprises 15 residues. Germline V CDR1 and CDR2: SGHTA, FQGNSA. DNA for the CDR3: TGTGCCAGCAGCTTATCAGCGGGGCTGTACAATGAGCAGTTCTTC. Translation gives CASSLSAGLYNEQFF.

This clonotype was observed many times. The V call is TRBV4-1, the J call TRBJ2-1; D is possibly TRBD1 (5 bases). Germline V gene lookup returns CDR1 MGHRA and CDR2 YSYEKL. This CDR3 is built from 14 residues. Trimming removed 4 bases from V and 10 bases from J, with 17 bases in between. DNA of the CDR3: TGCGCCAGCAGCCGTCCATATGCCCAGGGAGAGCAGTTCTTC. This encodes CASSRPYAQGEQFF.

This clonotype was seen repeatedly, ten times or more. This chain connects TRBV7-3 to TRBJ1-2, with TRBD1 matching 8 bases. Germline lookup yields CDR1 SGHTA and CDR2 FQGTGA. This CDR3 contains 14 residues. Trimming took 5 bases from V and 6 from J; bases not matched to a gene: 8. The CDR3 spells CASSATGAVDGYTF. CDR3 nucleotide sequence: TGTGCCAGCAGCGCGACAGGGGCAGTTGATGGCTACACCTTC.

This clonotype came up a few times. V is TRBV5-1 and J is TRBJ2-1, with D possibly being TRBD2 (5 bases). The CDR3 has 16 amino acids. Trimming stripped 3 bases from V and 2 bases from J, with 15 bases between. Germline values: CDR1 SGHRS, CDR2 YFSETQ. The DNA for the CDR3 is TGCGCCAGCAGCTGGGCTGGCGGGCGTGCCTACAATGAGCAGTTCTTC. Translation gives CASSWAGGRAYNEQFF. The variable domain in full, with the rest retrieved from reference TRBV5-1 and TRBJ2-1, is KAGVTQTPRYLIKTRGQQVTLSCSPISGHRSVSWYQQTPGQGLQFLFEYFSETQRNKGNFPGRFSGRQFSNSRSEMNVSTLELGDSALYLCASSWAGGRAYNEQFFGPGTRLTVL.

The chain is built from TRBV10-3 and TRBJ1-1, with 10 positions matching TRBD1. Germline-derived CDR1 and CDR2 are ENHRY and SYGVKD. This CDR3 comprises 18 residues. Unmatched junction bases numbered 12, after V lost 4 bases and J lost 1 base. The chain's CDR3 is CAISGSPGTGARNTEAFF. Here the CDR3 DNA reads TGTGCCATCAGTGGATCCCCCGGGACAGGGGCGAGGAACACTGAAGCTTTCTTT.

The chain has TRBV5-1 and TRBJ2-2, with TRBD2 matching over 13 bases. This CDR3 has 18 residues. Germline assignment: CDR1 SGHRS and CDR2 YFSETQ. Germline trimming cut 3 bases from V and 4 bases from J; bases unmatched to any gene: 9. In nucleotides, the CDR3 is TGCGCCAGCAGCTCCGGGACTAGCGGGACGATGGGCACCGGGGAGCTGTTTTTT. Its translation: CASSSGTSGTMGTGELFF.

This clonotype was recorded at least ten times. The V and J genes are TRBV6-2 or TRBV6-3 and TRBJ2-1, with 11 bases fitting TRBD2. J was trimmed by 7 bases and V by 2 bases; bases with no gene match: 7. CDR3 length: 16 amino acids. CDR1 and CDR2 (germline): MNHEY, SVGEGT. The CDR3 bases are TGTGCCAGCAGTTACCGGCTAGCGGGAGGATCTAATGAGCAGTTCTTC. Translated: CASSYRLAGGSNEQFF.